This T cell receptor (beta chain) was sequenced for a study of T-cell reconstitution after alpha-beta-depleted transplantation in children. During its preparation, the TCRbeta library received unique molecular identifiers. TCRdb passed the PCR reads through MiXCR, listing each CDR3 protein once. The table has about 830,000 distinct CDR3 sequences, about 16% seen once. The study, taken as a whole, reports: Surviving recipient T cells and thymic progenitors underlay high day-60 TCRbeta diversity in some patients. The main origin of T-cell counts and diversity one year after transplant was newly produced T cells. By about two months after transplant, alpha-beta T cells reportedly arose from several hundred graft clones that had expanded.

This CDR3 is 12 amino acids long. Germline V gene lookup returns CDR1 MNHEY and CDR2 SMNVEV (reference sequence). The V gene lost 5 bases and the J gene lost 2 bases, with 7 bases spanning the gap. This clonotype was counted ten times or more. Its antigen is not known. The V gene is TRBV27, the J gene TRBJ2-7; D tentatively fits TRBD1 or TRBD2 (5 bases each). This clonotype was sampled from a male patient younger than 18 who had a stem cell transplant for acute lymphoblastic leukemia, so the T cells may come from the graft donor. The starting material was PBMCs, mostly from graft donor cells, obtained 360 days after TCRalphabeta/CD19-depleted stem cell transplant. The CDR3 bases are TGTGCCAGCAGTAGGGACCCCTACGAGCAGTACTTC. Residues: CASSRDPYEQYF.